This T cell receptor beta chain was profiled in a study of Graves' ophthalmopathy and Graves' hyperthyroidism. CDR1 is DFQATT, CDR2 SNEGSKA, per germline (reference sequence). The V gene lost 8 bases and the J gene lost 7 bases, with 15 bases spanning the gap. CDR3 length: 12 residues. The diagnosis was founded upon clinical symptoms, serum thyroxine, TRAb, thyroid ultrasound and orbital computed tomography. From RNA, the CDR3 regions of TCR beta chains were amplified and sequenced. The library came from an HTBI-primed first-round RT-PCR and a second-round multiplex PCR. TCRdb reprocessed the multiplex PCR reads via MiXCR and lists one record per CDR3 protein. The sample has over a million distinct CDR3 sequences; about 40% are singletons.

The TCR was taken from an adult man with Graves' hyperthyroidism. V usage is TRBV20-1 and J usage is TRBJ1-5; D may be TRBD1 (6 bases). The specimen was peripheral blood or thyroid tissue (not recorded which). The DNA for the CDR3 is TGCAGTCGTAGGGGGTACGGGCAGCCCCAGCATTTT. Translation gives CSRRGYGQPQHF.